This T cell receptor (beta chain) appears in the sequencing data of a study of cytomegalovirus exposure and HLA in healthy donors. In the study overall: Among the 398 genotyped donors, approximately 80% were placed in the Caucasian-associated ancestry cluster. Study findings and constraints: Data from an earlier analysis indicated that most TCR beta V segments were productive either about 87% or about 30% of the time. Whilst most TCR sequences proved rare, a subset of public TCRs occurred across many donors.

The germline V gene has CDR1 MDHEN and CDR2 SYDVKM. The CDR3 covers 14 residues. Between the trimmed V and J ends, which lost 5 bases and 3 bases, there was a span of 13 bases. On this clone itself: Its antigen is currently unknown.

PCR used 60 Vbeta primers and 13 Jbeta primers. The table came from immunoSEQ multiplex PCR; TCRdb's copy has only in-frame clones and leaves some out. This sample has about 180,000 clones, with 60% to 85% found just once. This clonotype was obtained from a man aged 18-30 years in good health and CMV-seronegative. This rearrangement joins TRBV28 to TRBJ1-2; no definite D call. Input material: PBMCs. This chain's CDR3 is CASSPWLEDYGYTF. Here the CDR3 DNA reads TGTGCCAGCAGTCCCTGGCTAGAAGACTATGGCTACACCTTC.